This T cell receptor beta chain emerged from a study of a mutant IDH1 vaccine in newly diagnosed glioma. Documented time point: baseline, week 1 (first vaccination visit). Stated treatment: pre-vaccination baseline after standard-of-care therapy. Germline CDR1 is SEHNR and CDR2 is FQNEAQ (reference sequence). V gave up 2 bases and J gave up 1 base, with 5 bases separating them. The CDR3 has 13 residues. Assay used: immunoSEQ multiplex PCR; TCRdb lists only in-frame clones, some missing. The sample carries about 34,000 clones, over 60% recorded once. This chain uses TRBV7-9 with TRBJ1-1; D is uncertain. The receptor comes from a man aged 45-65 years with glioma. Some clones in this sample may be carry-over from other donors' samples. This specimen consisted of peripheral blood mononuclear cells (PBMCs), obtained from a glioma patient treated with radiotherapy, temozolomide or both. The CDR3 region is CASSLMGNTEAFF. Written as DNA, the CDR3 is TGTGCCAGCAGCTTAATGGGGAACACTGAAGCTTTCTTT.